This T cell receptor beta chain was captured in a study of Graves' ophthalmopathy and Graves' hyperthyroidism. Using RNA transcripts, the TCR beta CDR3 regions were amplified. The first round was an RT-PCR with HTBI primers, and the second round was a multiplex PCR. TCRdb reprocessed the multiplex PCR reads via MiXCR and lists one record per CDR3 protein. The sample lists nearly 400,000 distinct CDR3 sequences, approximately 20% occurring once. There are 13 residues in the CDR3. The V segment lost 11 bases and the J segment 4 bases; nucleotides outside the gene matches: 5. Germline CDR1 and CDR2: SGHTA and FQGNSA.

The chain has TRBV7-2 and TRBJ2-2, with 9 bases that match TRBD2. The clonotype was recovered from a woman younger than 35 with Graves' ophthalmopathy. Material for sequencing was peripheral blood. CDR3 in amino acids: CARRAGGTGELFF. The CDR3 nucleotides read TGTGCCCGAAGAGCGGGAGGCACCGGGGAGCTGTTTTTT.